This T cell receptor beta chain came from a study of technical replicates of blood from a few donors. This CDR3 has 15 residues. Germline CDR1 reads MNHEY; CDR2 reads SVGAGI. The V end was cut by 3 bases, the J end by 1 base, with 12 bases between. Produced via immunoSEQ multiplex PCR; TCRdb's table is partial and in-frame only. The data show some 91,000 clones, more than 90% seen once. Sequenced material: T cells isolated from PBMCs. The V gene is TRBV6-5, the J gene TRBJ2-5, with TRBD2 as a possible D gene (5 bases). The clonotype was recovered from a human donor in good health. The CDR3 is CASSYWGVGQETQYF. CDR3 in DNA: TGTGCCAGCAGTTATTGGGGAGTGGGCCAAGAGACCCAGTACTTC.